This is a list of T cell receptor beta chains from one sample in a study of blood T cell repertoires in COVID-19. Using immunoSEQ multiplex PCR, the repertoire was profiled, and TCRdb retains in-frame clones only, with some absent. In the table there are approximately 470,000 clones, roughly 88% of which are singletons. Sequencing input: peripheral blood. Every receptor here comes from a human donor in a cohort sampled during active COVID-19. The CDR3 runs from the conserved cysteine through the conserved F or W. Fields, in order: D gene, V gene, J gene, clone size, CDR3 DNA, CDR3 protein. D genes are given only for firm matches. Clone size appears in some rows only: once, few, many, or a class for an expanded clone.

>-|TRBV30|TRBJ1-3|-
TGTGCCTGGGCCCCTGGGGCAGTGGGAAACACCATATATTTT
CAWAPGAVGNTIYF
>TRBD1|TRBV27|TRBJ1-1|-
TGTGCCAGCAGTTTATATACCGGGACAGGGGGCAACACTGAAGCTTTCTTT
CASSLYTGTGGNTEAFF
>TRBD1|TRBV5-1|TRBJ1-1|-
TGCGCCAGCAGGGGGGGACAGAATGAAGCTTTCTTT
CASRGGQNEAFF
>-|TRBV5-6|TRBJ2-7|-
TGTGCCAGCAGCTTGGAGAGGGAGAAAGGGTCCTACGAGCAGTACTTC
CASSLEREKGSYEQYF
>TRBD1|TRBV28|TRBJ1-1|-
TGTGCCAGCAGCCAAACCCCTGGACAGGCGAACACTGAAGCTTTCTTT
CASSQTPGQANTEAFF
>TRBD1|TRBV5-5|TRBJ2-2|-
TGTGCCAGCAGCTCTACTGTGGGACAGAGGAACACCGGGGAGCTGTTTTTT
CASSSTVGQRNTGELFF
>-|TRBV27|TRBJ1-5|once
TGTGCCAGCAGTTTAAGTAGGGGGACGGAACAGCCCCAGCATTTT
CASSLSRGTEQPQHF
>-|TRBV4-1|TRBJ2-6|-
TGCGCCAGCAGCCAAGGTCAGGGGCGCGGGGCCAACGTCCTGACTTTC
CASSQGQGRGANVLTF
>TRBD1|TRBV5-4|TRBJ2-7|-
TGTGCCAGCATCAACGACAGGGGGGGCAACGAGCAGTACTTC
CASINDRGGNEQYF
>-|TRBV5-1|TRBJ2-3|-
TGCGCCAGCAGCTTGACTGGGCCAGATACGCAGTATTTT
CASSLTGPDTQYF
>-|TRBV5-6|TRBJ1-2|-
TGTGCCAGCAGTCCCGGGGGGGTCTATGGCTACACCTTC
CASSPGGVYGYTF
>TRBD2|TRBV19|TRBJ2-1|once
TGTGCCAGTAGTATTACCCTACTAGCGGTGGGGCCCTACAATGAGCAGTTCTTC
CASSITLLAVGPYNEQFF
>TRBD1|TRBV5-1|TRBJ2-1|-
TGCGCCAGCAGCTTGGCAGGCGGGACAGGGGGCTACAATGAGCAGTTCTTC
CASSLAGGTGGYNEQFF
>TRBD2|TRBV28|TRBJ2-1|-
TGTGCCAGCAGAAAACCCGGACTAGCGGGAGAAGGTAATGAGCAGTTCTTC
CASRKPGLAGEGNEQFF
>-|TRBV7-9|TRBJ1-6|-
TGTGCCAGCAGCTTAGGATCCCGGTTACTATCACCCCTCCACTTT
CASSLGSRLLSPLHF
>TRBD1|TRBV19|TRBJ1-3|-
TGTGCCATCGGGACAGGTGGAAACACCATATATTTT
CAIGTGGNTIYF
>TRBD1|TRBV18|TRBJ2-1|-
TGTGCCAGCTCCCCGGGACAGGGGCCTACCTCCTACAATGAGCAGTTCTTC
CASSPGQGPTSYNEQFF
>-|TRBV6-5|TRBJ2-3|-
TGTGCCAGCAGTTACGTGGCCCGAGATACGCAGTATTTT
CASSYVARDTQYF
>-|TRBV9|TRBJ1-1|-
TGTGCCAGCAGCCAAACCCAGGGGAACACTGAAGCTTTCTTT
CASSQTQGNTEAFF
>TRBD1|TRBV3-1/TRBV3-2|TRBJ1-6|-
TGTGCCAGCAGCCAACGCGGGACAGGGGATAATTCACCCCTCCACTTT
CASSQRGTGDNSPLHF
>-|TRBV5-1|TRBJ2-5|once
TGCGCCAGCAGCTTGGGGGGCCGCAGGGCTGAGGAGACCCAGTACTTC
CASSLGGRRAEETQYF
>TRBD1|TRBV3-1/TRBV3-2|TRBJ1-4|-
TGTGCCAGCAGCCGCCAGCAAGGGGGCGGGGAAAAACTGTTTTTT
CASSRQQGGGEKLFF
>-|TRBV5-1|TRBJ2-2|few
TGCGCCAGCAGCCAGGAGAACACCGGGGAGCTGTTTTTT
CASSQENTGELFF
>TRBD1|TRBV4-2|TRBJ2-7|-
TGTGCCAGCAGCCGGACAGGACTCACCTACGAGCAGTACTTC
CASSRTGLTYEQYF
>-|TRBV27|TRBJ2-1|-
TGTGCCAGCTTACTTCGCCAGGGTAACAATGAGCAGTTCTTC
CASLLRQGNNEQFF
>TRBD2|TRBV7-2|TRBJ2-7|-
TGTGCCAGCAGCTCGATAGAGACTAGCGGGAGATACGAGCAGTACTTC
CASSSIETSGRYEQYF
>TRBD1|TRBV14|TRBJ2-3|-
TGTGCCAGCAGCCAAATCACAGGGGCCACAGATACGCAGTATTTT
CASSQITGATDTQYF
>TRBD2|TRBV24-1|TRBJ2-1|-
TGTGCTTTCTCGCAGCGGGAGGATGAGCAGTTCTTC
CAFSQREDEQFF
>TRBD1|TRBV19|TRBJ1-2|-
TGTGCCAGTAGTATGGGACAGAAAGCTGGCTACACCTTC
CASSMGQKAGYTF
>-|TRBV7-3|TRBJ2-3|-
TGTGCCAGCAGCTTAGTAGCGGACGCTAGCACAGATACGCAGTATTTT
CASSLVADASTDTQYF
>-|TRBV7-2|TRBJ2-1|-
TGTGCCAGCAGCTTAAATACGGGACTCCACAATGAGCAGTTCTTC
CASSLNTGLHNEQFF
>TRBD1|TRBV25-1|TRBJ1-2|-
TGTGCCAGCAGTGCCAGGGGGTACCATGGCTACACCTTC
CASSARGYHGYTF